These T cell receptor beta chains were read from a single sample in a study of shared T cell receptors in the human thymus. The method was immunoSEQ multiplex PCR; TCRdb's version includes in-frame clones alone and lacks a portion of them. The sample lists approximately 400,000 clones; approximately 95% were seen once. Sequencing input: thymocytes. The receptors shown here come from a human donor. Each CDR3 is given with its conserved first and last residue.

v_call: TRBV7-9; cdr3_aa: CASSLATMTSGRFAGELFF
v_call: TRBV18; cdr3_aa: CASSPQTSGSYEQYF
v_call: TRBV27; cdr3_aa: CASSLAGVDSYEQYF
v_call: TRBV7-3; cdr3_aa: CASSPQGGLAGNEQFF
v_call: TRBV10-3; cdr3_aa: CAISDGCSGRHNEQFF
v_call: TRBV28; cdr3_aa: CASSLLGGRHAGHNEQFF
v_call: TRBV5-5; cdr3_aa: CASSFETNYNEQFF
v_call: TRBV7-9; cdr3_aa: CASSFSQPQETQYF
v_call: TRBV29-1; cdr3_aa: CSVEGSSSSYEQYF
v_call: TRBV25-1; cdr3_aa: CASSDRTGTSGNTIYF
v_call: TRBV5-1; cdr3_aa: CASGGGTEAFF
v_call: TRBV15; cdr3_aa: CATSRGVAKNIQYF
v_call: TRBV7-2; cdr3_aa: CASSLSASGRSHEQYF